What follows are 28 T cell receptor beta chains derived from one specimen sequenced in a study of blood T cell repertoires in COVID-19. The assay was immunoSEQ multiplex PCR, and TCRdb's table has in-frame clones only and misses some. The data hold about 210,000 clones, with about 87% observed a single time. Sequenced sample: PBMCs or T cells enriched from blood (not recorded which). These receptors all come from a woman in her forties with acute COVID-19.

V is TRBV7-2 and J is TRBJ2-3; 8 bases agree with TRBD2. The junction had 1 base not matched to a gene; V was cut back by 4 bases and J by 1 base. Germline V gene lookup returns CDR1 SGHTA and CDR2 FQGNSA. The CDR3 is 14 amino acids. CDR3 nucleotide sequence: TGTGCCAGCAGCTCGACTAGCGGCACAGATACGCAGTATTTT. Its translation is CASSSTSGTDTQYF.

The rearrangement links TRBV7-9 to TRBJ2-1; 9 bases are a match to TRBD1. CDR1 is SEHNR and CDR2 is FQNEAQ in the germline V gene (reference sequence). This CDR3 has 14 amino acids. After removal of 3 bases from V and 4 bases from J, the junction contained 1 base not matched to a gene. CDR3 residues: CASSLGQGYNEQFF. CDR3 coding DNA: TGTGCCAGCAGCTTGGGACAGGGTTACAATGAGCAGTTCTTC.

The V and J genes are TRBV4-2 and TRBJ1-6; D ambiguous. Trimming pared 3 bases from V and 8 bases from J, leaving 14 bases between. Germline V gene data show CDR1 as LGHNA and CDR2 as YNFKEQ. CDR3 length: 15 residues. The CDR3 nucleotides are TGTGCCAGCAGCCAGCGAGGGAGAATTGATTCACCCCTCCACTTT. Its translation: CASSQRGRIDSPLHF.

The V gene is TRBV30, the J gene TRBJ1-4; D gene ambiguous. V lost 2 bases and J lost 3, with 7 bases in between. The CDR3 has 13 residues. Germline V gives CDR1 GTSNPN, CDR2 SVGIG (reference sequence). In DNA, the CDR3 is TGTGCCTGGAGTTGGGGAGCTAATGAAAAACTGTTTTTT. The encoded protein is CAWSWGANEKLFF.

The gene calls are TRBV5-4 and TRBJ2-5; 10 bases match TRBD1. This CDR3 region has 15 residues. Trimming removed 3 bases from V and 5 bases from J; junction bases left unmatched: 7. The germline V gene has CDR1 SGHNT and CDR2 YYREEE (reference sequence). DNA for the CDR3: TGTGCCAGCAGCTCAAAGGGACAGGGGAGGGAGACCCAGTACTTC. Amino acids: CASSSKGQGRETQYF.

This rearrangement joins TRBV6-1 to TRBJ1-1, with 9 bases matching TRBD1. This CDR3 is built from 16 residues. Germline V gene sequence: CDR1 MNHNS, CDR2 SASEGT. Trimming took 4 bases from V and 0 from J; bases not matched to a gene: 6. In DNA, the CDR3 is TGTGCCAGCAGTGGGGGACAGGGCCATATGAACACTGAAGCTTTCTTT. Encoded protein: CASSGGQGHMNTEAFF.

The chain uses TRBV2 and TRBJ2-1; D perhaps matches TRBD1 (6 bases). The CDR3 consists of 18 residues. CDR1 is SNHLY, CDR2 FYNNEI, per germline. Trimming removed 5 bases from V and 5 bases from J, with 25 bases in between. CDR3 region: CASSITILGGLRNNEQFF. The DNA of the CDR3 is TGTGCCAGCAGTATCACCATATTAGGGGGTCTAAGAAACAATGAGCAGTTCTTC.

V is TRBV30 and J is TRBJ1-2, with 7 nucleotides matching TRBD1. The germline V gene encodes CDR1 GTSNPN and CDR2 SVGIG (reference sequence). The trim removed 2 bases at V and 7 bases at J, leaving 4 bases unmatched. The CDR3 extends over 12 amino acids. The CDR3 spells CAWSQTGIGYTF. The CDR3 DNA sequence: TGTGCCTGGAGTCAGACAGGGATTGGCTACACCTTC.

The chain couples TRBV14 to TRBJ1-1; D perhaps matches TRBD1 (6 bases). The CDR3 contains 16 residues. Trimming cost V 6 bases and J 6 bases, with 23 bases left between them. The germline gives CDR1 SGHDN, CDR2 FVKESK. CDR3 nucleotides: TGTGCCAGCAGTCCAAGCAATACAGGGAGAAGTTCTGAAGCTTTCTTT. Its protein is CASSPSNTGRSSEAFF.

This clone was counted once. Compared with germline, one end of the junction differs, possibly owing to a read error. The CDR3 nucleotides read TGTGCTAGCAGCGCATCTCCGGGGGGAAAACTGTTTTTT. This gives the protein CASSASPGGKLFF. The gene calls are TRBV7-7 and TRBJ1-4, with D possibly matching TRBD1 (5 bases). Germline assignment: CDR1 SSHAT and CDR2 FNYEAQ (reference sequence). The CDR3 has 13 amino acids.

This clone appeared once. The J gene is TRBJ1-1, the V gene TRBV18, with unresolved D. CDR3 length equals 13 residues. The V gene's germline CDR1 is KGHSH and CDR2 LQKENI. The V end was cut by 6 bases, the J end by 3 bases, with 11 bases between. In nucleotides, the CDR3 is TGTGCCAGCTCCCGAATACGGGACACTGAAGCTTTCTTT. This sequence encodes CASSRIRDTEAFF.

V and J are TRBV5-6 and TRBJ1-2; 7 bases map to TRBD1. Germline V lookup: CDR1 SGHDT, CDR2 YYEEEE. The V segment lost 2 bases and the J segment 6 bases; nucleotides outside the gene matches: 10. This CDR3 is built from 15 residues. The CDR3 region is CASSFLTGVEDGYTF. CDR3 coding DNA: TGTGCCAGCAGCTTTCTTACAGGGGTAGAAGATGGCTACACCTTC.

The V call is TRBV5-1, the J call TRBJ1-2; TRBD1 agrees at 9 bases. This CDR3 is 14 amino acids long. Germline V gene lookup returns CDR1 SGHRS and CDR2 YFSETQ. V shed 4 bases, J shed 4 bases, and the junction held 5 bases outside the gene matches. This chain's CDR3 is CASSDGQGSYGYTF. CDR3 nucleotide sequence: TGCGCCAGCAGCGACGGACAGGGGTCCTATGGCTACACCTTC.

The chain combines TRBV7-8 with TRBJ2-1, with 8 bases fitting TRBD2. The junction had 10 bases not matched to a gene; V was cut back by 5 bases and J by 4 bases. Per germline, CDR1 SGHVS and CDR2 FQNEAQ. The CDR3 runs to 16 residues. CDR3 in amino acids: CASSPVVAGLYNEQFF. CDR3 in DNA: TGTGCCAGCAGCCCCGTAGTAGCGGGACTTTACAATGAGCAGTTCTTC. Using reference TRBV7-8 and TRBJ2-1 for the parts outside the CDR3, the full variable domain is GAGVSQSPRYKVAKRGQDVALRCDPISGHVSLFWYQQALGQGPEFLTYFQNEAQLDKSGLPSDRFFAERPEGSVSTLKIQRTQQEDSAVYLCASSPVVAGLYNEQFFGPGTRLTVL.

The genes are TRBV2 and TRBJ1-5, with D perhaps matching TRBD1 (6 bases). The CDR3 is 13 residues long. Germline CDR1 reads SNHLY; CDR2 reads FYNNEI. Between the trimmed V and J ends, which lost 5 bases and 5 bases, there was a span of 10 bases. The CDR3, as DNA: TGTGCCAGCAGTCTGGACAGTCATCAGCCCCAGCATTTT. Translating it yields CASSLDSHQPQHF.

V gene TRBV2 combines with J gene TRBJ2-7; TRBD2 aligns across 12 bases. V lost 1 base, J lost 2 bases, and 6 bases stayed unmatched. The CDR3 extends over 17 amino acids. CDR1 is SNHLY and CDR2 is FYNNEI in the germline V gene. The CDR3 spells CASSEGPSSGGAYEQYF. The CDR3 DNA follows: TGTGCCAGCAGTGAAGGACCCTCTAGCGGGGGGGCCTACGAGCAGTACTTC.

J is TRBJ2-7 and V is TRBV5-5, with TRBD1 matching over 8 bases. With V trimmed by 0 bases and J by 1 base, 6 bases remained unmatched. The CDR3 has 16 residues. Germline V gene lookup returns CDR1 SGHKS and CDR2 YYEKEE (reference sequence). The CDR3 here is CASSLAPDRASYEQYF. The CDR3 nucleotides read TGTGCCAGCAGCTTGGCGCCGGACAGGGCTTCCTACGAGCAGTACTTC.

Note on this clone: The same CDR3 is also encoded by other DNA sequences in this sample. The chain joins TRBV4-2 to TRBJ2-7, with TRBD1 matching 10 bases. Germline CDR1 and CDR2: LGHNA and YNFKEQ. CDR3 size: 14 residues. V gave up 3 bases and J gave up 2 bases; unmatched junction bases: 1. The CDR3 reads CASSQGQGTYEQYF. The DNA of the CDR3 is TGTGCCAGCAGCCAGGGACAGGGGACCTACGAGCAGTACTTC.

The chain has TRBV24-1 and TRBJ2-2; 10 nucleotides align to TRBD2. Germline V gives CDR1 KGHDR, CDR2 SFDVKD. The CDR3 covers 17 residues. The CDR3 DNA is TGTGCGTTACAAAGAGGGCTAGCGGGAGTACGCACCGGGGAGCTGTTTTTT. Its translation is CALQRGLAGVRTGELFF.

This clone has just a few counts. The chain combines TRBV4-3 with TRBJ2-7, with TRBD1 matching 9 bases. Unmatched junction bases numbered 7, after V lost 1 base and J lost 3 bases. This CDR3 spans 16 amino acids. CDR1 LGHNA and CDR2 YSLEER come from the germline V gene. This CDR3 is CASSQGDNRGHYEQYF. For the CDR3, the DNA is TGCGCCAGCAGCCAAGGAGATAACAGGGGGCACTACGAGCAGTACTTC.

The J gene is TRBJ1-2, the V gene TRBV7-2; 7 bases align to TRBD1. V dropped 3 bases and J dropped 6; count of bases not matched to a gene: 16. Germline V gene data show CDR1 as SGHTA and CDR2 as FQGNSA. CDR3 length: 17 residues. For the CDR3, the DNA is TGTGCCAGCAGCTTGGGGCCCCTTGGCCAGGGGGATCATGGCTACACCTTC. This sequence encodes CASSLGPLGQGDHGYTF.

The chain carries TRBV5-6 and TRBJ2-7, with 9 nucleotides matching TRBD1. V trimming: 4 bases; J trimming: 3 bases; junction bases outside the gene matches: 8. CDR1 SGHDT and CDR2 YYEEEE come from the germline V gene. This CDR3 has 15 residues. The CDR3 spells CASSIQGQGSYEQYV. The CDR3 DNA reads as TGTGCCAGCAGCATTCAGGGACAGGGAAGCTACGAGCAGTACGTC.

J is TRBJ2-2 and V is TRBV18; 7 nucleotides agree with TRBD1. The germline V gene encodes CDR1 KGHSH and CDR2 LQKENI. V trimming: 6 bases; J trimming: 4 bases; junction bases outside the gene matches: 14. There are 17 residues in the CDR3. The CDR3 nucleotides read TGTGCCAGCTCGCCAATAGGAAATGCAGGGGGCACCGGGGAGCTGTTTTTT. Protein: CASSPIGNAGGTGELFF.

The V gene is TRBV9, the J gene TRBJ1-1; D unclear. This CDR3 comprises 13 residues. Looked up from germline, CDR1 is SGDLS and CDR2 is YYNGEE. V lost 4 bases and J lost 7, with 14 bases in between. The DNA for the CDR3 is TGTGCCAGCAGCCCCTTTCACGAGGGTGAAGCTTTCTTT. Amino acids: CASSPFHEGEAFF.

This clone occurred once. The chain links TRBV5-1 to TRBJ1-2; D is undetermined. This CDR3 contains 14 residues. The germline V and J ends were trimmed by 0 bases and 4 bases, with 10 bases remaining between them. The germline CDR1 and CDR2 sequences are SGHRS and YFSETQ. CDR3 sequence (DNA): TGCGCCAGCAGCTTGGGAGGCAGCTTCTATGGCTACACCTTC. It is translated as CASSLGGSFYGYTF.

This clone has only a few counts. The chain uses TRBV30 and TRBJ1-5; 11 nucleotides agree with TRBD1. V lost 7 bases, J lost 4 bases, and 3 bases stayed unmatched. Germline CDR1 GTSNPN, CDR2 SVGIG (reference sequence). This CDR3 is 13 amino acids long. The CDR3 DNA follows: TGTGCCTACGGGACAGGGGGTAATCAGCCCCAGCATTTT. This sequence encodes CAYGTGGNQPQHF.

The chain has TRBV7-9 and TRBJ1-5; D is undetermined. Trimming took off 5 bases at V and 0 bases at J, with 11 bases between the two ends. There are 15 residues in the CDR3. Per germline, CDR1 SEHNR and CDR2 FQNEAQ (reference sequence). As DNA, the CDR3 is TGTGCCAGCAGCCGAGGAGAGTATAGCAATCAGCCCCAGCATTTT. Protein product: CASSRGEYSNQPQHF.

This clone appeared once. The CDR3 nucleotides read TGTGCCAGCAGCCCAGGGGCGAGAGGGCAGCTGTTTTTT. This sequence encodes CASSPGARGQLFF. The chain carries TRBV6-5 and TRBJ2-2; possible D gene TRBD1, 6 bases. V was pared by 6 bases and J by 12 bases, with 17 bases between. The germline gives CDR1 MNHEY, CDR2 SVGAGI. The CDR3 length is 13 residues.